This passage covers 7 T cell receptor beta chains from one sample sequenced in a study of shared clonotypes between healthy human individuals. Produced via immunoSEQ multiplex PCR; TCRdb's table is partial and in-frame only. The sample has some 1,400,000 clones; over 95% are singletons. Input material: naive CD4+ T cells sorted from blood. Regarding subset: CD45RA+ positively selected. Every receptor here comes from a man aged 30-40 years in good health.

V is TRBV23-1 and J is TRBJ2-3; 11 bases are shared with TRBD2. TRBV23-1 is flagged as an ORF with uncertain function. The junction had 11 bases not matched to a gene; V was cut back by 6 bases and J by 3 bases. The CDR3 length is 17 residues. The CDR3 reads CASSPVGSGRETDTQYF. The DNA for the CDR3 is TGCGCCAGCAGCCCAGTGGGTAGCGGGAGGGAAACAGATACGCAGTATTTT.

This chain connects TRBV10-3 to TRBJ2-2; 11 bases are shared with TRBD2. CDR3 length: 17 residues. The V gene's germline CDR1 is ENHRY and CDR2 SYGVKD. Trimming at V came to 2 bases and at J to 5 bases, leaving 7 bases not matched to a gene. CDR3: CAISEGPTSGKTGELFF. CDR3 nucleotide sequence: TGTGCCATCAGTGAGGGGCCGACTAGCGGGAAAACCGGGGAGCTGTTTTTT.

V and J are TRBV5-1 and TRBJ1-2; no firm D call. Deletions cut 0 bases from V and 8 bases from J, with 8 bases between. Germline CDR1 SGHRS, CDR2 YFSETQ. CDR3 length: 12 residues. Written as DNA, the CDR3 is TGCGCCAGCAGCTTGGACACATTGGGCTACACCTTC. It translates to CASSLDTLGYTF.

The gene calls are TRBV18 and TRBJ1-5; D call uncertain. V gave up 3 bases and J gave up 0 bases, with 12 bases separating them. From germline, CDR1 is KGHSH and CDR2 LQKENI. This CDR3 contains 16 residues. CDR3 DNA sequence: TGTGCCAGCTCACCTCAAGGGAGTCTTAGCAATCAGCCCCAGCATTTT. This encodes CASSPQGSLSNQPQHF.

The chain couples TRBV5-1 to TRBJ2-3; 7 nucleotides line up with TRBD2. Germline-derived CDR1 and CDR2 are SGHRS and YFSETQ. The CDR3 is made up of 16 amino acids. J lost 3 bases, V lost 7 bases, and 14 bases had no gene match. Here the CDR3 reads CASLRTAGAPTDTQYF. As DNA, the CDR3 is TGCGCCAGCCTTAGAACCGCGGGAGCGCCGACAGATACGCAGTATTTT. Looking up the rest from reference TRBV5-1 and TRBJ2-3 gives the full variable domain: KAGVTQTPRYLIKTRGQQVTLSCSPISGHRSVSWYQQTPGQGLQFLFEYFSETQRNKGNFPGRFSGRQFSNSRSEMNVSTLELGDSALYLCASLRTAGAPTDTQYFGPGTRLTVL.

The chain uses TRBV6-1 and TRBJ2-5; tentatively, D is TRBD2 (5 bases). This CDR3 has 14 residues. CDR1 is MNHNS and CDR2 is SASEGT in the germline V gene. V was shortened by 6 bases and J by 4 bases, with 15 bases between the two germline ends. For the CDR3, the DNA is TGTGCCAGCAGGAACAACCAGGCGGGAGAGACCCAGTACTTC. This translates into CASRNNQAGETQYF.

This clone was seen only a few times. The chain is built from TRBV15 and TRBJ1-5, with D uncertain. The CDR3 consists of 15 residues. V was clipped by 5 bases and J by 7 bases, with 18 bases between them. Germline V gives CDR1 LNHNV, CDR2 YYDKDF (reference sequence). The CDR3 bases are TGTGCCACCAGCTTGCGGGATTTCGTCGGGCAGCCCCAGCATTTT. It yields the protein CATSLRDFVGQPQHF.